A single sample gave rise to the 14 T cell receptor beta chains below, sequenced in a study of CD8+ T cells in alopecia areata. Sequencing templates came from extracted RNA that was reverse transcribed into cDNA. Sequencing was performed with immunoSEQ multiplex PCR; in TCRdb, only in-frame clones are kept and a portion is missing. The sample carries 110,000 or so clones, around 59% recorded once. Sequencing was done on a sample of CD8+ T cells sorted from blood. Receptors were obtained from a human donor in good health.

The rearrangement joins TRBV5-4 to TRBJ1-2; perhaps TRBD1 as D (6 bases). The ends were cut back, 4 bases at V and 4 bases at J, with 14 bases in the middle. Per the germline V gene, CDR1 is SGHNT and CDR2 is YYREEE (reference sequence). CDR3 length: 14 amino acids. In DNA, the CDR3 is TGTGCCAGCAGCCCGGACAGTGATATCTATGGCTACACCTTC. Translation: CASSPDSDIYGYTF.

Only one count was recorded for this clone. This chain uses TRBV30 with TRBJ2-3, with 7 bases lining up with TRBD1. The CDR3 extends over 15 amino acids. Germline V CDR1 and CDR2: GTSNPN, SVGIG (reference sequence). Trimming cost V 2 bases and J 3 bases; bases outside gene matches: 8. Written as DNA, the CDR3 is TGTGCCTGGAGTAGTTTAGGGGGCCCGACAGATACGCAGTATTTT. This codes for CAWSSLGGPTDTQYF.

The chain links TRBV29-1 to TRBJ2-5; no reliable D call. Trimming shortened V by 6 bases and J by 5 bases, and 13 bases separated the two germline ends. CDR3 length: 12 amino acids. Germline lookup yields CDR1 SQVTM and CDR2 ANQGSEA. CDR3 sequence (DNA): TGCAGCGTCCACGCAGGCGCGGAGACCCAGTACTTC. Translated: CSVHAGAETQYF.

J is TRBJ2-7 and V is TRBV10-3; 8 nucleotides match TRBD2. After removal of 4 bases from V and 6 bases from J, the junction contained 11 bases not matched to a gene. Germline-derived CDR1 and CDR2 are ENHRY and SYGVKD. This CDR3 has 15 amino acids. In DNA form, the CDR3 reads TGTGCCATCAGTGCTGGAGCGGGGGCCACGGGCGAGCAGTACTTC. It encodes CAISAGAGATGEQYF.

This clone was counted a few times. The J gene is TRBJ2-5, the V gene TRBV10-3, with a tentative D call TRBD1 (5 bases). Germline V CDR1 and CDR2: ENHRY, SYGVKD. This CDR3 has 13 amino acids. V was clipped by 4 bases and J by 2 bases, with 8 bases between them. The CDR3 sequence is CAISVDSQETQYF. The CDR3, as DNA: TGTGCCATCAGTGTCGACAGTCAAGAGACCCAGTACTTC.

The chain is built from TRBV7-8 and TRBJ2-7; D remains unclear. Germline V gives CDR1 SGHVS, CDR2 FQNEAQ. This CDR3 contains 15 residues. V lost 2 bases and J 0 bases, leaving 11 bases between the germline ends. The CDR3 nucleotides read TGTGCCAGCAGCTTATGGACGCCTAGCTCCTACGAGCAGTACTTC. Translating it yields CASSLWTPSSYEQYF.

The chain carries TRBV28 and TRBJ2-7; the match to TRBD1 covers 9 bases. The CDR3 totals 14 residues. V lost 4 bases and J lost 5; bases outside the gene matches: 6. Germline V gives CDR1 MDHEN, CDR2 SYDVKM. The CDR3 DNA reads as TGTGCCAGCAGTTGGCGGACAGGGGTGCACGAGCAGTACTTC. It yields the protein CASSWRTGVHEQYF.

The rearrangement uses TRBV13 and TRBJ1-1; D is unresolved. V was pared by 3 bases and J by 3 bases, with 5 bases between. Germline V gene lookup returns CDR1 PRHDT and CDR2 FYEKMQ (reference sequence). There are 12 residues in the CDR3. The CDR3 spells CASSFGDTEAFF. CDR3 nucleotides: TGTGCCAGCAGCTTTGGGGACACTGAAGCTTTCTTT.

This chain links TRBV4-3 with TRBJ1-2; possible D gene TRBD1, 5 bases. V was shortened by 3 bases and J by 4 bases, with 15 bases between the two germline ends. Germline V gene lookup returns CDR1 LGHNA and CDR2 YSLEER. The CDR3 runs to 15 residues. This chain's CDR3 is CASSQTDLGTYGYTF. CDR3 in DNA: TGCGCCAGCAGCCAGACAGACTTAGGAACCTATGGCTACACCTTC.

The CDR3: CASGPSYEQYF. For the CDR3, the DNA is TGTGCCAGCGGGCCCTCCTACGAGCAGTACTTC. The chain has TRBV6-5 and TRBJ2-7; no definite D call. This CDR3 spans 11 amino acids. Trimming took off 8 bases at V and 0 bases at J, with 5 bases between the two ends. Germline CDR1 reads MNHEY; CDR2 reads SVGAGI.

Here the CDR3 DNA reads TGTGCCAGCAGCTTAGAGTTATGGCGGGGGACCTCCTACAATGAGCAGTTCTTC. Translated, it gives CASSLELWRGTSYNEQFF. The chain is built from TRBV7-9 and TRBJ2-1, with 7 positions matching TRBD2. This CDR3 comprises 18 residues. Per germline, CDR1 SEHNR and CDR2 FQNEAQ (reference sequence). The V segment lost 1 base and the J segment 0 bases; nucleotides outside the gene matches: 9.

The chain has TRBV28 and TRBJ2-7; 8 bases line up with TRBD1. From germline, CDR1 is MDHEN and CDR2 SYDVKM. The junction had 8 bases not matched to a gene; V was cut back by 7 bases and J by 6 bases. CDR3 size: 13 residues. CDR3: CASTDPGGGEQYF. Written as DNA, the CDR3 is TGTGCCAGCACCGATCCAGGGGGCGGCGAGCAGTACTTC.

V usage is TRBV7-6 and J usage is TRBJ1-1, with D possibly being TRBD1 (6 bases). Trimming pared 5 bases from V and 0 bases from J, leaving 19 bases between. Germline CDR1 reads SGHVS; CDR2 reads FNYEAQ. The CDR3 has 17 amino acids. CDR3 DNA sequence: TGTGCCAGCAGCGCGGGGCCGGGGGGCCCGTTGAACACTGAAGCTTTCTTT. It codes for CASSAGPGGPLNTEAFF.

In its sample, this clone was seen a few times. The chain employs TRBV19 and TRBJ1-1; no definite D call. The CDR3 covers 15 residues. CDR1 and CDR2 from the germline V gene are LNHDA and SQIVND (reference sequence). V dropped 1 base and J dropped 3 bases, with 12 bases sitting between them. CDR3 region: CASSIGGEWDTEAFF. CDR3 in DNA: TGTGCCAGTAGTATAGGAGGCGAGTGGGACACTGAAGCTTTCTTT.